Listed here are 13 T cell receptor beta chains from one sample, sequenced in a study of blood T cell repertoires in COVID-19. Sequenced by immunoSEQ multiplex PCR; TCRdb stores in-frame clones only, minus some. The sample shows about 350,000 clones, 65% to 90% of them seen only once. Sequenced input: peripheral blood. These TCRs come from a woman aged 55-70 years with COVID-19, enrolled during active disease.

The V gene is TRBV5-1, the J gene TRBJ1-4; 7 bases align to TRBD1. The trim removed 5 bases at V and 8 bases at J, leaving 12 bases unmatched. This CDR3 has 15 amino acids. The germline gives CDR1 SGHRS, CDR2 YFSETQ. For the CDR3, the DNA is TGCGCCAGCAGGTTAGGGGGCGCATCGCAAGAAAAACTGTTTTTT. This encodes CASRLGGASQEKLFF.

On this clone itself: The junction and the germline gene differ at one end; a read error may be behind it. The CDR3 sequence: CATSVLVRVIGYGYTF. CDR3 in DNA: TGTGCCACCAGTGTTTTGGTCAGGGTCATTGGATATGGCTACACCTTC. This chain uses TRBV24-1 with TRBJ1-2; D is possibly TRBD1 (5 bases). The length of the CDR3 is 16 residues. Per germline, CDR1 KGHDR and CDR2 SFDVKD.

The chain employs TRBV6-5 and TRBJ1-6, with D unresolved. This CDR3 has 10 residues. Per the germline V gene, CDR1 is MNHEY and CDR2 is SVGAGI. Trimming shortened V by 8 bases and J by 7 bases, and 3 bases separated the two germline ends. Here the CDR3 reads CASGNSPLHF. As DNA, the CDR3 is TGTGCCAGCGGCAATTCACCCCTCCACTTT.

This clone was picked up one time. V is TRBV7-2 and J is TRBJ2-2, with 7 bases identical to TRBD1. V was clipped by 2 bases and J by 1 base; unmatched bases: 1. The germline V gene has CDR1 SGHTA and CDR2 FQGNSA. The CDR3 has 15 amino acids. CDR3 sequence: CASSLRDRNTGELFF. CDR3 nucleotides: TGTGCCAGCAGCTTAAGGGACAGGAACACCGGGGAGCTGTTTTTT.

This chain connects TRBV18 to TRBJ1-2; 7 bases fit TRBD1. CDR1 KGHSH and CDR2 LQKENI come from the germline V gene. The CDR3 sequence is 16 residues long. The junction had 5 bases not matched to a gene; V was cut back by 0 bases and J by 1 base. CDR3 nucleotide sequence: TGTGCCAGCTCACCACCGAGCGGACAGGATAACTATGGCTACACCTTC. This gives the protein CASSPPSGQDNYGYTF.

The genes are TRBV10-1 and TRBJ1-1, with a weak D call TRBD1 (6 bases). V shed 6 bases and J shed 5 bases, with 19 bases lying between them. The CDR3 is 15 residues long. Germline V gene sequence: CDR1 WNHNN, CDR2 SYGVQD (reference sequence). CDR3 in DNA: TGCGCCAGCAGCGCTTTCCCCTTGGGGGCTACTGAAGCTTTCTTT. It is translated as CASSAFPLGATEAFF.

The CDR3 loop reads CASKTDTVFGETQYF. The CDR3 DNA is TGTGCCAGCAAAACGGACACCGTTTTCGGGGAGACCCAGTACTTC. The chain has TRBV6-5 and TRBJ2-5, with a possible D match to TRBD1 (5 bases). The germline CDR1 and CDR2 sequences are MNHEY and SVGAGI. CDR3 size: 15 residues. With 7 bases removed from V and 5 bases from J, the gap between germline ends came to 20 bases.

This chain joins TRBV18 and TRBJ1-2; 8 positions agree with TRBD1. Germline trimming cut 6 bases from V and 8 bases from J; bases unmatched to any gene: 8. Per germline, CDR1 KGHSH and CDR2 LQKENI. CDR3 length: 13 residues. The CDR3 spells CASSLDRARGYTF. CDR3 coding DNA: TGTGCCAGCTCTCTGGACAGGGCCAGGGGCTACACCTTC. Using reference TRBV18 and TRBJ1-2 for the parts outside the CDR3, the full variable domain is NAGVMQNPRHLVRRRGQEARLRCSPMKGHSHVYWYRQLPEEGLKFMVYLQKENIIDESGMPKERFSAEFPKEGPSILRIQQVVRGDSAAYFCASSLDRARGYTFGSGTRLTVV.

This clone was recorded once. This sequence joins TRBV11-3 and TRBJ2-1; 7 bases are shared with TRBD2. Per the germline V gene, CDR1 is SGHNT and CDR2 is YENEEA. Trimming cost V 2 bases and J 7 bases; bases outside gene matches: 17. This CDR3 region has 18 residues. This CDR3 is CASSLRGFGPRAGNEQFF. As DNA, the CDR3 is TGTGCCAGCAGCTTAAGAGGTTTTGGGCCCCGAGCGGGGAATGAGCAGTTCTTC.

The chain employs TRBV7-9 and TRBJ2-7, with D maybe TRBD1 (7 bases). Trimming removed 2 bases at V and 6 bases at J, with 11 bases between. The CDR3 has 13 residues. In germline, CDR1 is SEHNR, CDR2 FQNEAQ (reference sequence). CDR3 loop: CASSLQQGGEQYF. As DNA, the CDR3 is TGTGCCAGCAGCTTACAGCAGGGGGGCGAGCAGTACTTC.

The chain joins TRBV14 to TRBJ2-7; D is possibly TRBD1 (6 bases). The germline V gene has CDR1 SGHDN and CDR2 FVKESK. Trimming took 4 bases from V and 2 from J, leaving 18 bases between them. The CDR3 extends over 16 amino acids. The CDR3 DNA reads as TGTGCCAGCAGCCCGCCGGGGACACGTTCAACCTACGAGCAGTACTTC. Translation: CASSPPGTRSTYEQYF.

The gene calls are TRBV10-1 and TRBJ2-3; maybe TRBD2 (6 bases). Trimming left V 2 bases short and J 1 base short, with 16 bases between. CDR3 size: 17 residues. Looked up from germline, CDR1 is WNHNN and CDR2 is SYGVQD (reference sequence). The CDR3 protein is CASSEAAAGWGTDTQYF. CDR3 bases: TGCGCCAGCAGTGAGGCGGCGGCGGGGTGGGGCACAGATACGCAGTATTTT.

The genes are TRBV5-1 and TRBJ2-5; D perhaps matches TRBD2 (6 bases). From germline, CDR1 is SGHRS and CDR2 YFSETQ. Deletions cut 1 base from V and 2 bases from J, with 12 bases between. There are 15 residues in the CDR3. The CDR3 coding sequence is TGCGCCAGCAGCTTGTCAGCGGGCGCTCAAGAGACCCAGTACTTC. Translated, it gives CASSLSAGAQETQYF.